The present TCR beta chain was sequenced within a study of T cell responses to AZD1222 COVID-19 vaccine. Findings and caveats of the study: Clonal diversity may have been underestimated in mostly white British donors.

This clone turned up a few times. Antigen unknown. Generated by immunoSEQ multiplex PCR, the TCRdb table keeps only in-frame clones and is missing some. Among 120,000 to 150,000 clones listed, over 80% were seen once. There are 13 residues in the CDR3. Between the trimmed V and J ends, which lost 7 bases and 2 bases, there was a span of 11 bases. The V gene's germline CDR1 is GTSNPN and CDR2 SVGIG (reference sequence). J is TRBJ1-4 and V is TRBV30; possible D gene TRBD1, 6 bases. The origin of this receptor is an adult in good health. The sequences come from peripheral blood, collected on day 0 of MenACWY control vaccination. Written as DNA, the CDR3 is TGTGCCTTACAGGGCGCGACTAATGAAAAACTGTTTTTT. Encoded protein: CALQGATNEKLFF.